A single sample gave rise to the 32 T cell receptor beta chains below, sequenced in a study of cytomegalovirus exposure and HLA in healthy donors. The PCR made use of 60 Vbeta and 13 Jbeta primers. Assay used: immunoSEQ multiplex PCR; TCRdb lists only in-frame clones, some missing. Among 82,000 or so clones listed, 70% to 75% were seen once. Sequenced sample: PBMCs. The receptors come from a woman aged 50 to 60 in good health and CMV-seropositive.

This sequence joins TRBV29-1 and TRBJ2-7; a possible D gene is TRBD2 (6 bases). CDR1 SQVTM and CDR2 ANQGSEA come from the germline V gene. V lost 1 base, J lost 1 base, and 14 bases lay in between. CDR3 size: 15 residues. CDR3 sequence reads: CSVEAPSGPSYEQYF. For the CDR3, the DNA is TGCAGCGTTGAAGCGCCCAGCGGGCCATCCTACGAGCAGTACTTC.

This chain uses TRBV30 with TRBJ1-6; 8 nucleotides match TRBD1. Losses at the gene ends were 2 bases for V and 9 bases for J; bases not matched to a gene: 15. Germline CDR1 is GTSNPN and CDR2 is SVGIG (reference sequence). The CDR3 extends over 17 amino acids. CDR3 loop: CAWSPEPGQEVGSPLHF. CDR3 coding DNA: TGTGCCTGGAGTCCGGAACCGGGACAGGAGGTGGGTTCACCCCTCCACTTT.

For the CDR3, the DNA is TGCGCCAGCAGCTCACTAGCGGACAATGAGCAGTTCTTC. It specifies CASSSLADNEQFF. The rearrangement joins TRBV5-1 to TRBJ2-1, with TRBD2 matching 8 bases. Looked up from germline, CDR1 is SGHRS and CDR2 is YFSETQ. The V gene end was trimmed by 3 bases and the J gene end by 5 bases; junction bases not matched to a gene: 1. This CDR3 is built from 13 residues.

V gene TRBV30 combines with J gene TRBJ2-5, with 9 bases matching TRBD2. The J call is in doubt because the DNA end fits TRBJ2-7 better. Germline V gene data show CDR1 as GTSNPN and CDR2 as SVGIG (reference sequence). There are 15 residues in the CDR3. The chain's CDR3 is CAWSEAGGPVYEQYF. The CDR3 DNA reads TGTGCCTGGAGTGAGGCGGGAGGGCCGGTATACGAGCAGTACTTC.

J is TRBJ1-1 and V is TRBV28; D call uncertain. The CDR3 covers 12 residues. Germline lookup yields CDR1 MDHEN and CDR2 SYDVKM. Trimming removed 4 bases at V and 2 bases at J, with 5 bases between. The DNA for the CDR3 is TGTGCCAGCAGTTCGGTTAACACTGAAGCTTTCTTT. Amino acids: CASSSVNTEAFF.

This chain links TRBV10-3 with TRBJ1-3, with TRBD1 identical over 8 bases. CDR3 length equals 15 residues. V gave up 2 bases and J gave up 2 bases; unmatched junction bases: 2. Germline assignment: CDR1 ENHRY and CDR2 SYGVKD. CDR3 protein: CAISEGQGAGNTIYF. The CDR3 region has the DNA TGTGCCATCAGTGAGGGACAGGGAGCTGGAAACACCATATATTTT.

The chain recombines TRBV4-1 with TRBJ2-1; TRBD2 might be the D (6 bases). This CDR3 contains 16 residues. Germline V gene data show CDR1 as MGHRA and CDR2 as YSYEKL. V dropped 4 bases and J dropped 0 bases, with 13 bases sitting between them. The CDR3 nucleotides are TGCGCCAGCAGCCCGGGAAACGGGGGCTCCTACAATGAGCAGTTCTTC. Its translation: CASSPGNGGSYNEQFF.

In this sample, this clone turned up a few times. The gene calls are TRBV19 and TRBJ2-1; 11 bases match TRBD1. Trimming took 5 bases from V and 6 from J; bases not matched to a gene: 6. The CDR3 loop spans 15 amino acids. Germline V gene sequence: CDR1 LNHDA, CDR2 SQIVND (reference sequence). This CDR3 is CASSSRDRGFNEQFF. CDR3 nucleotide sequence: TGTGCCAGTAGTTCCCGGGACAGGGGGTTCAATGAGCAGTTCTTC. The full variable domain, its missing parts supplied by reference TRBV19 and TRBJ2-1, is DGGITQSPKYLFRKEGQNVTLSCEQNLNHDAMYWYRQDPGQGLRLIYYSQIVNDFQKGDIAEGYSVSREKKESFPLTVTSAQKNPTAFYLCASSSRDRGFNEQFFGPGTRLTVL.

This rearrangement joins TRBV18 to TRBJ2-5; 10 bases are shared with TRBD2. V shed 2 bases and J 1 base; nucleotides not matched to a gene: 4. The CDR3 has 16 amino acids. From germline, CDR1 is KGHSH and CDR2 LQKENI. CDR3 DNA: TGTGCCAGCTCACCAGGGACTAGCGCAATCCAAGAGACCCAGTACTTC. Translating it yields CASSPGTSAIQETQYF.

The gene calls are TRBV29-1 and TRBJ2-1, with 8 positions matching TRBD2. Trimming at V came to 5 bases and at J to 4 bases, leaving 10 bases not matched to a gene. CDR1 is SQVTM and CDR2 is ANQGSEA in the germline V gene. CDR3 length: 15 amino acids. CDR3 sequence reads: CSVPIGSGIYNEQFF. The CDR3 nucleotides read TGCAGCGTTCCGATAGGTAGCGGGATTTACAATGAGCAGTTCTTC.

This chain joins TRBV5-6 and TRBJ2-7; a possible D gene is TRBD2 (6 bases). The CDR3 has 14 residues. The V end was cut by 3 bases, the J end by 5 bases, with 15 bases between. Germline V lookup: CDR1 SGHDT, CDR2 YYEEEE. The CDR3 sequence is CASSSGGITHEQYF. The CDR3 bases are TGTGCCAGCAGCTCGGGCGGGATAACCCACGAGCAGTACTTC. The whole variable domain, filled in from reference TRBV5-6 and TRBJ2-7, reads DAGVTQSPTHLIKTRGQQVTLRCSPKSGHDTVSWYQQALGQGPQFIFQYYEEEERQRGNFPDRFSGHQFPNYSSELNVNALLLGDSALYLCASSSGGITHEQYFGPGTRLTVT.

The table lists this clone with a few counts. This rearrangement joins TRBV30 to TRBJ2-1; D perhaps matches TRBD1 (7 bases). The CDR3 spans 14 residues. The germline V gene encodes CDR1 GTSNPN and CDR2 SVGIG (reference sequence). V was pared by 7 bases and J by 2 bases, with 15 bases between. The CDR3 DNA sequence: TGTGCCTCCCCAGGGGGGCCGACCTACAATGAGCAGTTCTTC. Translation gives CASPGGPTYNEQFF.

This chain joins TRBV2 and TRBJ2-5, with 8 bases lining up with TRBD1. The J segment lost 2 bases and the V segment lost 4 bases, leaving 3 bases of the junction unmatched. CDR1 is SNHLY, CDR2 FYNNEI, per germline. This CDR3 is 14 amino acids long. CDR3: CASSGTGIQETQYF. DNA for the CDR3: TGTGCCAGCAGTGGGACAGGGATTCAAGAGACCCAGTACTTC. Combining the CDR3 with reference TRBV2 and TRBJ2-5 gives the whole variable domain EPEVTQTPSHQVTQMGQEVILRCVPISNHLYFYWYRQILGQKVEFLVSFYNNEISEKSEIFDDQFSVERPDGSNFTLKIRSTKLEDSAMYFCASSGTGIQETQYFGPGTRLLVL.

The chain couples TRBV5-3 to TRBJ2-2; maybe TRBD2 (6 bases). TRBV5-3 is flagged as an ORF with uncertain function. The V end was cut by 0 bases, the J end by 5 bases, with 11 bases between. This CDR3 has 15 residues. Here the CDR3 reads CARSLGREKTGELFF. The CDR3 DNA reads TGTGCCAGAAGCTTGGGTCGGGAGAAGACCGGGGAGCTGTTTTTT.

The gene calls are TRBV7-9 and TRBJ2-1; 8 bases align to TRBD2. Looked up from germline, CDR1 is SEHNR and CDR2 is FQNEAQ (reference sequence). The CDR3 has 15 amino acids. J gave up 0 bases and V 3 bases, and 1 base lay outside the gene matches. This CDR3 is CASSLSGGSYNEQFF. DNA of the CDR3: TGTGCCAGCAGCTTGAGCGGGGGCTCCTACAATGAGCAGTTCTTC. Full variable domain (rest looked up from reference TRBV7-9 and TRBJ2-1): DTGVSQNPRHKITKRGQNVTFRCDPISEHNRLYWYRQTLGQGPEFLTYFQNEAQLEKSRLLSDRFSAERPKGSFSTLEIQRTEQGDSAMYLCASSLSGGSYNEQFFGPGTRLTVL.

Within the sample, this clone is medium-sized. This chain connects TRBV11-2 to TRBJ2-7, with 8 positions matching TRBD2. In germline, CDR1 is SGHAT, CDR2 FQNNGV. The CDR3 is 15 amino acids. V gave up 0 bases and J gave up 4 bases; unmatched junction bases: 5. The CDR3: CASSLDPGLGYEQYF. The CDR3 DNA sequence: TGTGCCAGCAGCTTAGATCCGGGACTAGGGTACGAGCAGTACTTC.

The CDR3 sequence is CSVAIGGLNTEAFF. CDR3 coding DNA: TGCAGCGTTGCGATAGGGGGCCTGAACACTGAAGCTTTCTTT. The chain recombines TRBV29-1 with TRBJ1-1; 7 bases match TRBD1. With 4 bases clipped from V and 0 bases from J, the junction kept 5 bases outside the gene matches. This CDR3 contains 14 residues. Germline V gene lookup returns CDR1 SQVTM and CDR2 ANQGSEA.

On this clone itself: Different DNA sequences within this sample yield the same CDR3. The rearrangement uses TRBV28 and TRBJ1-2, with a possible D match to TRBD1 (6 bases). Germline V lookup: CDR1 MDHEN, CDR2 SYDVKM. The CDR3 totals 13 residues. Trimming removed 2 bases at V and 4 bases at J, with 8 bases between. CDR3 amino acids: CASSLGRGYGYTF. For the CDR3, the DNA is TGTGCCAGCAGTTTAGGCAGGGGCTATGGCTACACCTTC.

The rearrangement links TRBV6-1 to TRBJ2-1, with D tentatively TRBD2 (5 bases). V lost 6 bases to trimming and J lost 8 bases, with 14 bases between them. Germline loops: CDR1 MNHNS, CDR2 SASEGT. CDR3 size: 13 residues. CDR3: CASRALVFDEQFF. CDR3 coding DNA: TGTGCCAGCAGGGCACTAGTTTTCGATGAGCAGTTCTTC.

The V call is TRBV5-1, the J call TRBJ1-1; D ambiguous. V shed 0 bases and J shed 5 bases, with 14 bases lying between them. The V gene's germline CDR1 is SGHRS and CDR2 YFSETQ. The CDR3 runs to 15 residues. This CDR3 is CASSLVRARATEAFF. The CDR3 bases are TGCGCCAGCAGCTTGGTGCGGGCGAGGGCTACTGAAGCTTTCTTT.

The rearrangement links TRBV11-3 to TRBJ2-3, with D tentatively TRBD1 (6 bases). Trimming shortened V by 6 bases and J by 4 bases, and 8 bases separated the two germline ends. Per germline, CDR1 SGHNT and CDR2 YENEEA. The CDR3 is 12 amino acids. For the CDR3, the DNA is TGTGCCAGCAGTAGGGGGTCAGATACGCAGTATTTT. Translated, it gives CASSRGSDTQYF.

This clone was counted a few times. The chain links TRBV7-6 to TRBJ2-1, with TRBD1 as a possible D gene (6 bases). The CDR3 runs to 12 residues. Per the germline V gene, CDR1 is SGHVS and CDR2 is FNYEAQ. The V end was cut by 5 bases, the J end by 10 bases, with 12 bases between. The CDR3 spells CASSAGDGEQFF. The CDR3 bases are TGTGCCAGCAGCGCAGGGGATGGGGAGCAGTTCTTC. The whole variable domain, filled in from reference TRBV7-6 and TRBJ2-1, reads GAGVSQSPRYKVTKRGQDVALRCDPISGHVSLYWYRQALGQGPEFLTYFNYEAQQDKSGLPNDRFSAERPEGSISTLTIQRTEQRDSAMYRCASSAGDGEQFFGPGTRLTVL.

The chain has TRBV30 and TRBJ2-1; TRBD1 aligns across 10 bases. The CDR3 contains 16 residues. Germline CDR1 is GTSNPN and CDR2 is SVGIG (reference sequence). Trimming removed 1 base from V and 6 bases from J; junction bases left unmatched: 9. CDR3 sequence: CAWSAYVGTGANEQFF. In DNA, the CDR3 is TGTGCCTGGAGTGCCTATGTCGGGACAGGGGCCAATGAGCAGTTCTTC.

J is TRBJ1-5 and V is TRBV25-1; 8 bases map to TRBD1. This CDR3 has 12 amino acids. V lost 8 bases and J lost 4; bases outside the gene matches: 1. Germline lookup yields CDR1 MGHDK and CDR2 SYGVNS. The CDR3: CASGQGNQPQHF. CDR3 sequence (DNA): TGTGCCAGCGGACAGGGTAATCAGCCCCAGCATTTT. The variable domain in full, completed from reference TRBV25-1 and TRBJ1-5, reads EADIYQTPRYLVIGTGKKITLECSQTMGHDKMYWYQQDPGMELHLIHYSYGVNSTEKGDLSSESTVSRIRTEHFPLTLESARPSHTSQYLCASGQGNQPQHFGDGTRLSIL.

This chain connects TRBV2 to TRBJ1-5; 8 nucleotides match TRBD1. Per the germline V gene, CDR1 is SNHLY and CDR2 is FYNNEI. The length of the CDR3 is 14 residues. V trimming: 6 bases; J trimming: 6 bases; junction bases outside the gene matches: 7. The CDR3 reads CASSAGTGVQPQHF. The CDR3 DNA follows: TGTGCCAGCAGCGCCGGGACAGGAGTTCAGCCCCAGCATTTT.

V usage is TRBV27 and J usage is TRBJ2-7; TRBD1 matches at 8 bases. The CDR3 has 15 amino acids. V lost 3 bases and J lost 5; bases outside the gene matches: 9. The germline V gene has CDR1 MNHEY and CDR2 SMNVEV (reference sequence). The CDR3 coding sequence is TGTGCCAGCAGTTTCGGGGCCCAGGGGGCCGACGAGCAGTACTTC. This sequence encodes CASSFGAQGADEQYF.

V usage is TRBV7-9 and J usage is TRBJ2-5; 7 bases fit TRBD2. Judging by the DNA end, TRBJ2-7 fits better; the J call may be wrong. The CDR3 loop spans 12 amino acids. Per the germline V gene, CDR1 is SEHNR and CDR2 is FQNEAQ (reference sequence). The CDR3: CASSRAGAEQYF. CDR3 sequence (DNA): TGTGCCAGCAGCCGCGCGGGAGCCGAGCAGTACTTC.

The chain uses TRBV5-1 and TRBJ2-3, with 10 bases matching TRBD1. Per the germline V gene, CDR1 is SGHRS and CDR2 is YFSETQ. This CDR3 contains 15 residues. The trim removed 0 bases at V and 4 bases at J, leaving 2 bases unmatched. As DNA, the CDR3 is TGCGCCAGCAGCTTGGGACAGGGGGCGGCAGATACGCAGTATTTT. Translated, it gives CASSLGQGAADTQYF.

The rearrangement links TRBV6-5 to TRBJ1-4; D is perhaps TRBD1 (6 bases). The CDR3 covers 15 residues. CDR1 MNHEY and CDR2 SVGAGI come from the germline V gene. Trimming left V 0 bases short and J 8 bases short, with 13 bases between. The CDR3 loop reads CASSYSSRGREKLFF. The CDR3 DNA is TGTGCCAGCAGTTACTCTTCCAGGGGTCGGGAAAAACTGTTTTTT.

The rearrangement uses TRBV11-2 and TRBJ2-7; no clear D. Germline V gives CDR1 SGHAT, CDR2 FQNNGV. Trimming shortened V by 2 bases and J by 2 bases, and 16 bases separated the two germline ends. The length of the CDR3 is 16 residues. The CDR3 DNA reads TGTGCCAGCAGCTTAAACGACGGAGAGATAGCCTACGAGCAGTACTTC. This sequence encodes CASSLNDGEIAYEQYF.

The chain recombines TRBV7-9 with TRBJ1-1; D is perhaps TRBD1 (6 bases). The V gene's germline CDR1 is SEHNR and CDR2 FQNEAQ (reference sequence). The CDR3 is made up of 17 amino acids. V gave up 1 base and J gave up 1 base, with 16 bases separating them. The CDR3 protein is CASSLGGGGMRNTEAFF. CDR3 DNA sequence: TGTGCCAGCAGCTTAGGGGGAGGGGGAATGAGGAACACTGAAGCTTTCTTT.

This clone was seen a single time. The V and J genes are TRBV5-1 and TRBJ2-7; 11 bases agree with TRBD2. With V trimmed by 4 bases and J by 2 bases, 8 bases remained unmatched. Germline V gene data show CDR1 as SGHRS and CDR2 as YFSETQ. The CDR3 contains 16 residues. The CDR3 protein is CASSRTSGSGAYEQYF. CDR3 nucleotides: TGCGCCAGCAGCCGTACTAGCGGGAGTGGGGCCTACGAGCAGTACTTC.